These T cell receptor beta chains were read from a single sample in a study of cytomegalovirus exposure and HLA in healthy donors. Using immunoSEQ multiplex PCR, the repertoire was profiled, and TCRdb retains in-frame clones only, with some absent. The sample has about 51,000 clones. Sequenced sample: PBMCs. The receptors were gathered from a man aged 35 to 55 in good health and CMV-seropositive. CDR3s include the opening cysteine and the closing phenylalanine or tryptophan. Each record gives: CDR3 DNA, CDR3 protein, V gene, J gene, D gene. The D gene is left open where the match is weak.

CDR3 DNA: TGTGCCAGCAGTTTACCAGACTATGGCTACACCTTC
CDR3 protein: CASSLPDYGYTF
V gene: TRBV28
J gene: TRBJ1-2
D gene: .

CDR3 DNA: TGTGCCAGCAGCTTACAGGGAAACTATGGCTACACCTTC
CDR3 protein: CASSLQGNYGYTF
V gene: TRBV11-1
J gene: TRBJ1-2
D gene: .

CDR3 DNA: TGTGCCATCAGTGAGTCGATTGCGGGGGTCATGAACACTGAAGCTTTCTTT
CDR3 protein: CAISESIAGVMNTEAFF
V gene: TRBV10-3
J gene: TRBJ1-1
D gene: .

CDR3 DNA: TGTGCCAGCAGCGTAGGGGCTGGCAATCAGCCCCAGCATTTT
CDR3 protein: CASSVGAGNQPQHF
V gene: TRBV9
J gene: TRBJ1-5
D gene: .

CDR3 DNA: TGCGCCAGCAGTCAAACCGACCTAGCGGGAGGGGCTAAATACGAGCAGTACTTC
CDR3 protein: CASSQTDLAGGAKYEQYF
V gene: TRBV23-1
J gene: TRBJ2-7
D gene: TRBD2

CDR3 DNA: TGTGCCAGCAGCCCGGGGGACAGGGGGCCAGGAGGCAATCAGCCCCAGCATTTT
CDR3 protein: CASSPGDRGPGGNQPQHF
V gene: TRBV9
J gene: TRBJ1-5
D gene: TRBD1

CDR3 DNA: TGTGCCAGCAGCCCGGACAGGGGCACAGATACGCAGTATTTT
CDR3 protein: CASSPDRGTDTQYF
V gene: TRBV13
J gene: TRBJ2-3
D gene: TRBD1

CDR3 DNA: TGCAGCGTACAGGGTACCGAGACCCAGTACTTC
CDR3 protein: CSVQGTETQYF
V gene: TRBV29-1
J gene: TRBJ2-5
D gene: .

CDR3 DNA: TGTGCCAGCAGCGAAGGGACCCGGGGGAACATTCAGTACTTC
CDR3 protein: CASSEGTRGNIQYF
V gene: TRBV9
J gene: TRBJ2-4
D gene: .

CDR3 DNA: TGTGCCTGGGTCCTAGCGGGGGCGCACACCGGGGAGCTGTTTTTT
CDR3 protein: CAWVLAGAHTGELFF
V gene: TRBV30
J gene: TRBJ2-2
D gene: TRBD2

CDR3 DNA: TGTGCCAGCAGCGTAAGGGGTGGGGGCTTAATCCCTGAAGCTTTCTTT
CDR3 protein: CASSVRGGGLIPEAFF
V gene: TRBV7-2
J gene: TRBJ1-1
D gene: .

CDR3 DNA: TGTGCCAGCTCCCTCGGAGAGGGGGCCGGGGAGCTGTTTTTT
CDR3 protein: CASSLGEGAGELFF
V gene: TRBV18
J gene: TRBJ2-2
D gene: .

CDR3 DNA: TGTGCCTGGAGCGTCCCCAGTCTAGCCAAAAACATTCAGTACTTC
CDR3 protein: CAWSVPSLAKNIQYF
V gene: TRBV30
J gene: TRBJ2-4
D gene: .

CDR3 DNA: TGTGCCAGCAGCAATACTTACACTGAAGCTTTCTTT
CDR3 protein: CASSNTYTEAFF
V gene: TRBV7-9
J gene: TRBJ1-1
D gene: .

CDR3 DNA: TGTGCCAGAGTCCGCTCGGGGGACACCGGGGAGCTGTTTTTT
CDR3 protein: CARVRSGDTGELFF
V gene: TRBV5-6
J gene: TRBJ2-2
D gene: .

CDR3 DNA: TGTGCCAGCAGCCAACAGGGGGGCGGCTATGGCTACACCTTC
CDR3 protein: CASSQQGGGYGYTF
V gene: TRBV6-5
J gene: TRBJ1-2
D gene: TRBD1

CDR3 DNA: TGTGCCAGCAGCTCGTTGGCGGCTAACTCCTACGAGCAGTACTTC
CDR3 protein: CASSSLAANSYEQYF
V gene: TRBV11-2
J gene: TRBJ2-7
D gene: .

CDR3 DNA: TGTGCCAGCAGCCCAAGTCCGGGACTAGGTTCCGGGGAGCTGTTTTTT
CDR3 protein: CASSPSPGLGSGELFF
V gene: TRBV11-2
J gene: TRBJ2-2
D gene: TRBD2

CDR3 DNA: TGTGCCAGCAGCCCACAGGTGGATCAGCCCCAGCATTTT
CDR3 protein: CASSPQVDQPQHF
V gene: TRBV7-2
J gene: TRBJ1-5
D gene: .

CDR3 DNA: TGTGCCAGCAGTGCTCGGTCAGGCGGGGATCAGCAGTTCTTC
CDR3 protein: CASSARSGGDQQFF
V gene: TRBV27
J gene: TRBJ2-1
D gene: .

CDR3 DNA: TGTGCCAGCAGGAGCGGGAGTACAGATACGCAGTATTTT
CDR3 protein: CASRSGSTDTQYF
V gene: TRBV9
J gene: TRBJ2-3
D gene: TRBD2

CDR3 DNA: TGTGCCAGCTCAACGGACAGACTAAACTATGGCTACACCTTC
CDR3 protein: CASSTDRLNYGYTF
V gene: TRBV18
J gene: TRBJ1-2
D gene: .

CDR3 DNA: TGCGCCAGCAACGGACAGGGGAAGGAGCAGTACTTC
CDR3 protein: CASNGQGKEQYF
V gene: TRBV5-1
J gene: TRBJ2-7
D gene: TRBD1

CDR3 DNA: TGTGCCAGCTCACCAGGAGGAGTTGAAGCTTTCTTT
CDR3 protein: CASSPGGVEAFF
V gene: TRBV18
J gene: TRBJ1-1
D gene: .

CDR3 DNA: TGTGCCAGTAGAGTAGCGAGGAATAGCTCCTACGAGCAGTACTTC
CDR3 protein: CASRVARNSSYEQYF
V gene: TRBV19
J gene: TRBJ2-7
D gene: .

CDR3 DNA: TGTGCCAGCTCCAGGACAGGGTCCGCCTACGAGCAGTACTTC
CDR3 protein: CASSRTGSAYEQYF
V gene: TRBV6-6
J gene: TRBJ2-7
D gene: TRBD1

CDR3 DNA: TGCGCCAGCAGCTTGGTGCAGGGCCAGGTGACCCAGTACTTC
CDR3 protein: CASSLVQGQVTQYF
V gene: TRBV5-1
J gene: TRBJ2-5
D gene: .

CDR3 DNA: TGTGCCAGTAGCACAGGGCAAACTTCTAGATATGGCTACACCTTC
CDR3 protein: CASSTGQTSRYGYTF
V gene: TRBV19
J gene: TRBJ1-2
D gene: .

CDR3 DNA: TGTGCCAGCAGCTTACAGGGTACCACCGGGGAGCTGTTTTTT
CDR3 protein: CASSLQGTTGELFF
V gene: TRBV7-2
J gene: TRBJ2-2
D gene: .

CDR3 DNA: TGTGCCAGCTCACGGCAGGGACAGGCGAACACTGAAGATTTCTTT
CDR3 protein: CASSRQGQANTEDFF
V gene: TRBV18
J gene: TRBJ1-1
D gene: TRBD1

CDR3 DNA: TGTGCCACCAGCAGAGAACGGAGAAACACCGGGGAGCTGTTTTTT
CDR3 protein: CATSRERRNTGELFF
V gene: TRBV15
J gene: TRBJ2-2
D gene: .

CDR3 DNA: TGTGCCAGCAGCCAAGAGGTGACCCAGGGGTATGGCTACACCTTC
CDR3 protein: CASSQEVTQGYGYTF
V gene: TRBV4-2
J gene: TRBJ1-2
D gene: .

CDR3 DNA: TGTGCCAGCAGCTTAGGTGATCAGGGCTCCTACGAGCAGTACTTC
CDR3 protein: CASSLGDQGSYEQYF
V gene: TRBV7-6
J gene: TRBJ2-7
D gene: .

CDR3 DNA: TGTGCCAGCAGTTCCCGGGGATTTGAGCAGTTCTTC
CDR3 protein: CASSSRGFEQFF
V gene: TRBV27
J gene: TRBJ2-1
D gene: .

CDR3 DNA: TGTGCCATCACGAGACAGGTGAACAATGAGCAGTTCTTC
CDR3 protein: CAITRQVNNEQFF
V gene: TRBV10-3
J gene: TRBJ2-1
D gene: .

CDR3 DNA: TGTGCCAGCAGCTTGAGTGGCTGGGGAGGCAATCAGCCCCAGCATTTT
CDR3 protein: CASSLSGWGGNQPQHF
V gene: TRBV7-6
J gene: TRBJ1-5
D gene: .

CDR3 DNA: TGCAGCGTTCTAGAGGCTGAAGCTTTCTTT
CDR3 protein: CSVLEAEAFF
V gene: TRBV29-1
J gene: TRBJ1-1
D gene: .

CDR3 DNA: TGTGCCAGCAGCCCCCAAACTAGCGGGCCCTACAATGAGCAGTTCTTC
CDR3 protein: CASSPQTSGPYNEQFF
V gene: TRBV7-6
J gene: TRBJ2-1
D gene: TRBD2

CDR3 DNA: TGTGCCATCGACAGTGCGACCTATGGCTACACCTTC
CDR3 protein: CAIDSATYGYTF
V gene: TRBV6-6
J gene: TRBJ1-2
D gene: .

CDR3 DNA: TGTGCCAGCAGTTTGGGGAGTCTTAATGAAAAACTGTTTTTT
CDR3 protein: CASSLGSLNEKLFF
V gene: TRBV28
J gene: TRBJ1-4
D gene: .

CDR3 DNA: TGCGCCAGCAGTGAGTCGTACGGCAGGCACACAGATACGCAGTATTTT
CDR3 protein: CASSESYGRHTDTQYF
V gene: TRBV10-1
J gene: TRBJ2-3
D gene: .

CDR3 DNA: TGTGCCAGCCAGAGGGGGAAGGATTCACCCCTCCACTTT
CDR3 protein: CASQRGKDSPLHF
V gene: TRBV19
J gene: TRBJ1-6
D gene: .

CDR3 DNA: TGTGCCAGCAGTAACCGTCAGGGTAGGCATGGCTACACCTTC
CDR3 protein: CASSNRQGRHGYTF
V gene: TRBV28
J gene: TRBJ1-2
D gene: .

CDR3 DNA: TGTGCCAGCAGTCCCGGGTCCTCCTACGAGCAGTACTTC
CDR3 protein: CASSPGSSYEQYF
V gene: TRBV28
J gene: TRBJ2-7
D gene: .

CDR3 DNA: TGTGCCAGCAGCCGAGGTTGGGGCGGATGGACAGATACGCAGTATTTT
CDR3 protein: CASSRGWGGWTDTQYF
V gene: TRBV14
J gene: TRBJ2-3
D gene: .

CDR3 DNA: TGCGCCAGCAGCTGGGAGCAGTCCTCTGAAGCTTTCTTT
CDR3 protein: CASSWEQSSEAFF
V gene: TRBV5-1
J gene: TRBJ1-1
D gene: .

CDR3 DNA: TGTGCCAGCAGCTTGGGGCAGGGTCCAGCCGAGCAGTACTTC
CDR3 protein: CASSLGQGPAEQYF
V gene: TRBV7-9
J gene: TRBJ2-7
D gene: .

CDR3 DNA: TGTGCCTGGACCAATGGACTAGCGGAAGAGACCCAGTACTTC
CDR3 protein: CAWTNGLAEETQYF
V gene: TRBV30
J gene: TRBJ2-5
D gene: TRBD2

CDR3 DNA: TGTGCCAGCAGCCTTCGGCAGGGGGATGACACCGGGGAGCTGTTTTTT
CDR3 protein: CASSLRQGDDTGELFF
V gene: TRBV25-1
J gene: TRBJ2-2
D gene: TRBD1

CDR3 DNA: TGTGCCAGTAGTAGTCAGGCGTCCGGACAGCCCCAGCATTTT
CDR3 protein: CASSSQASGQPQHF
V gene: TRBV19
J gene: TRBJ1-5
D gene: .

CDR3 DNA: TGCGCCAGCGGGGGACTAGCGGGAGTAGCAGACGAGCAGTACTTC
CDR3 protein: CASGGLAGVADEQYF
V gene: TRBV10-2
J gene: TRBJ2-7
D gene: TRBD2